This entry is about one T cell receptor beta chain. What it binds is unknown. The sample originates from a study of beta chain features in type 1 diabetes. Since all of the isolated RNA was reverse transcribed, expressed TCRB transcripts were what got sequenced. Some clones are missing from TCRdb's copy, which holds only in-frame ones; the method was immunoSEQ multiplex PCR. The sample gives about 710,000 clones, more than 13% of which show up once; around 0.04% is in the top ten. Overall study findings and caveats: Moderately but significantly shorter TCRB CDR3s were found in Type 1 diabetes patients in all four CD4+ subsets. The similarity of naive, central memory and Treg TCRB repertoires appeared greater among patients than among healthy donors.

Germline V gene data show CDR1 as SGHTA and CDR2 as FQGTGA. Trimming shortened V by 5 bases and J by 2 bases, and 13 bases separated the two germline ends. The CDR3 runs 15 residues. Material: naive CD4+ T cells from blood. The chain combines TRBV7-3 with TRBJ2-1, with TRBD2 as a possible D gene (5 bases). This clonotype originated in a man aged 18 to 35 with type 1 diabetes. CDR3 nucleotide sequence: TGTGCCAGCAGCCAACTAGTCGGGGCCTACAATGAGCAGTTCTTC. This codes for CASSQLVGAYNEQFF.